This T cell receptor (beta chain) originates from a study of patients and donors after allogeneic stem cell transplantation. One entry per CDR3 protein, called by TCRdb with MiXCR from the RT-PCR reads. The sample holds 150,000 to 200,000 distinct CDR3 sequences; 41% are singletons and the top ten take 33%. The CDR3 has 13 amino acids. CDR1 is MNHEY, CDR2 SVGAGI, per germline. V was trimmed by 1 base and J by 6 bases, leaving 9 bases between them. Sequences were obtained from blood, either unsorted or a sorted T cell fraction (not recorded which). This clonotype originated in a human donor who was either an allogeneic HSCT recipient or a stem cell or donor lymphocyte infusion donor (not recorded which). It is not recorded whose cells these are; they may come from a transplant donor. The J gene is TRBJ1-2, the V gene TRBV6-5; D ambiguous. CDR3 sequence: CASSYFYSHGYTF. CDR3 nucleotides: TGTGCCAGCAGTTACTTCTACAGCCATGGCTACACCTTC.